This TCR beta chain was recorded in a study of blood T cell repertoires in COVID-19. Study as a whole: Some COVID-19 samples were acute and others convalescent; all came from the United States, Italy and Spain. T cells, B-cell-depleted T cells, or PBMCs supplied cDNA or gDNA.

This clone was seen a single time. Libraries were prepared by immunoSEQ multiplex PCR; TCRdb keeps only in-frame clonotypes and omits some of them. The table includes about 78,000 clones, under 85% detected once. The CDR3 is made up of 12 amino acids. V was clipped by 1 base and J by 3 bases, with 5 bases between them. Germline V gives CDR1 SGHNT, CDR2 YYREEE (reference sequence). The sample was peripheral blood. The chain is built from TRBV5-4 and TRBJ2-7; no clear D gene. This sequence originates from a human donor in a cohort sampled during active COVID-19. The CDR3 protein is CASSLHGYEQYF. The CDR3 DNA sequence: TGTGCCAGCAGCTTGCACGGCTACGAGCAGTACTTC.